This T cell receptor (beta chain) emerged from a study of blood T cell repertoires in COVID-19. The wider study: In each case, the material was cDNA or gDNA derived from T cells, B-cell-depleted T cells, or PBMCs.

This clone was recorded once. The data were produced by immunoSEQ multiplex PCR, yet TCRdb's version contains in-frame clones alone and is incomplete. The sample carries about 330,000 clones, around 90% recorded once. Specimen: PBMCs or T cells enriched from blood (not recorded which). The clonotype originates from a man aged 25-45 years who had recovered from COVID-19.

The CDR3 bases are TGTGCCAGTTGGGATCTGGGACATCTGTTTTTT. This sequence encodes CASWDLGHLFF. The chain couples TRBV19 to TRBJ1-4; D possibly corresponds to TRBD1 (6 bases). CDR3 length: 11 amino acids. V lost 8 bases to trimming and J lost 14 bases, with 15 bases between them. Germline V gene lookup returns CDR1 LNHDA and CDR2 SQIVND (reference sequence).